This T cell receptor beta chain was found in a study of blood T cell repertoires in COVID-19 (TCRdb year 2020). General notes on the study: The collaborator samples originated in the United States, Italy and Spain and spanned the acute and convalescent phases of COVID-19. The prospective study material was composed of cDNA or gDNA derived from T cells, B-cell-depleted T cells, or PBMCs. Deeply sampled blood TCRbeta repertoires from subjects exposed to, actively infected with, or recovered from COVID-19 were included in the dataset. The repertoires were made available in a free public database intended to serve as a resource for research on the immune response to SARS-CoV-2. The samples were drawn from the first 160 participants of the ongoing ImmuneRACE study and from over 950 subjects provided by 6 global collaborators. Nearly every sample came with metadata listing a de-identified subject ID, COVID-19 status, age in years and sex. Where available, HLA class I and class II types were taken from metadata supplied by the sample provider and were not determined by assay-based typing.

Overall results and qualifications from the work: How much clinical and demographic metadata was included differed by source and by participant, and the metadata was provided uncurated.

Comment on this clone: Its antigen is unknown. Base qualities are not provided; no much larger clone lies one nucleotide away.

One collaborating source in Seattle enrolled patients during active infection and followed them longitudinally through the course of disease. The collaborating institutions used their own protocols to collect whole blood in K2EDTA tubes. For TCRbeta analysis, collaborators shipped samples as frozen whole blood, isolated PBMCs, or DNA extracted from either of those sample types. Relative to germline, V is 5 bases shorter and J is 7 bases shorter, with 14 bases between their ends. The CDR3 has 13 amino acids, counting the end cysteine and phenylalanine. Kept here is only the CDR3 DNA, which spans 39 bases and is read in frame from base 1. The germline V gene encodes CDR1 SEHNR and CDR2 FQNEAQ (reference sequence). TCRbeta CDR3 regions were amplified from genomic DNA by means of the immunoSEQ Assay, a bias-controlled multiplex PCR. The study's processing was this. The number of nucleated cells in each sample was estimated from the amplification of reference gene primers within the assay. To quantify the absolute abundance of each unique TCRbeta CDR3 rearrangement, sequence reads were collapsed and filtered. For each sample, productive Simpson clonality was calculated as the square root of Simpson's diversity index across productive rearrangements. Drawn from immuneACCESS, this table holds only the in-frame rearrangements with V and J called that TCRdb kept. Clones are partly lost; checked studies trace under half to an unresolved V gene and leave the rest unexplained. That table furnishes V, J and clone size, whereas the DNA furnished D and trimming. This sample holds around 310,000 clones; around 90% were observed only once. The top ten hold more than 6% of the sample.

The rearrangement combines TRBV7-9 with TRBJ1-1, with no confidently assigned D gene. This TCR came from a woman in her twenties or thirties with COVID-19, enrolled during active disease. The sequencing sample was made of peripheral blood. The CDR3 is CASSHLDIVEAFF. At the DNA level, the sequence is TGTGCCAGCAGCCATCTTGACATAGTTGAAGCTTTCTTT.